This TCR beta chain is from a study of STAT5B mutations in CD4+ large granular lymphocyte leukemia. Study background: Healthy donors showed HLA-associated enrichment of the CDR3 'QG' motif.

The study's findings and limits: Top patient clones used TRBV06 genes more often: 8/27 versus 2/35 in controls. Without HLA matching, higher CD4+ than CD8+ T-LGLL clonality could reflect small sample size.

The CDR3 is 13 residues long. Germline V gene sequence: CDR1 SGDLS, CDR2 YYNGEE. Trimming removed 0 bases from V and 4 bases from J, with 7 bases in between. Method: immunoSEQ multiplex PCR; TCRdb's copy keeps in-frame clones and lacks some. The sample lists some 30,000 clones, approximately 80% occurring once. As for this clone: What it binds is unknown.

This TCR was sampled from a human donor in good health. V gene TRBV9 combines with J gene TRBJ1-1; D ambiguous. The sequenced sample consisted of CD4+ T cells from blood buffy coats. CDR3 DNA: TGTGCCAGCAGCGTAGGGGCGGGCACTGAAGCTTTCTTT. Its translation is CASSVGAGTEAFF.